This T cell receptor beta chain emerged from a study of cytomegalovirus exposure and HLA in healthy donors (dated by TCRdb to about 2017). General notes on the study: An earlier analysis of approximately 640 of the donors reported 250 to 300 Gb of sequence data and some 100 million unique TCR beta sequences from around 200 million T cells. HLA typing covered class I and class II loci at four-digit resolution. To study patterns of TCR occurrence, a later analysis re-analyzed previously published TCR beta repertoires from around 700 donors and added high-resolution HLA genotyping. The later analysis used no new phenotypic data to find candidate immune exposures, relying instead on TCR beta sequences and their occurrence across donors. Besides the first cohort of approximately 670 subjects, a separate validation cohort made up of over 100 different subjects was used. The genetic ancestry cluster associated with self-reported Caucasian donors included around 76% of the approximately 410 genotyped donors. The T cell repertoires of about 700 subjects were profiled by immunosequencing and related to cytomegalovirus serostatus. Among 350 to 400 genotyped donors of the cohort, an average of about 240,000 unique TCR beta nucleotide sequences were sequenced per donor, roughly a sixth of them non-productive. Typing coverage varied by locus: 629-630 donors for A, B, C, DRB1 and DQB1; some 520 for DQA1; 606 for DPA1; roughly 450 for DPB1. All discovery cohort repertoires had been generated using a single sequencing platform. Alongside the repertoire data, information on donor age, sex, ethnicity and CMV serostatus was compiled. A later genetic analysis took genome-wide SNP genotypes for about three fifths of the roughly 700 donors and used that subset as a discovery cohort. Roughly 300 gigabases of sequencing data and approximately 93 million unique TCR sequences were included in an early release covering about 600 HLA-typed donors. To predict cytomegalovirus infection status, the study brought together high-throughput TCR immunosequencing, statistical association of individual TCRs with disease status, and machine learning. An earlier analysis of 587 of the donors used high-throughput TCR beta sequencing to judge whether each TCR beta V gene segment behaved as functional or pseudogenic. Five DR-DQ haplotypes were treated as single units for association and clustering because of strong linkage in the cohort. The study aimed to test whether cataloging public T cell receptors could reveal signatures of past pathogen exposure. What the work shows at the level of the full study, not this receptor alone: Strong co-occurrence of HLA alleles, especially DR and DQ, made assigning TCR associations to individual alleles difficult. HLA typing was unavailable for some donors at each locus, so association tests used only the typed subset. According to a later genetic analysis, donors in an Asian-associated ancestry cluster had fewer N-insertions in productive TCRs than the approximately 610-donor mean. Immune exposure information for the cohort was limited to CMV serostatus. Cytomegalovirus status was reported to be diagnosed by the classifier with high specificity and sensitivity in both the original and validation cohorts. In vitro tests confirmed that three of the cytomegalovirus-associated TCR beta chains recognize cytomegalovirus antigens. A further reported finding was that TCR beta sequences accurately predicted the HLA-A and HLA-B alleles for most subjects in the first cohort. The sequencing pipeline was judged likely to have produced a cluster of highly shared sequence variants as a technical artifact. An earlier analysis of 587 of the donors showed that most TCR beta V segments appeared in productive rearrangements either about 87% or about 30% of the time, which broadly matched IMGT annotations. The cohort was sequenced for TCR beta chains only, and without alpha or paired-chain data the features that could be detected were limited. Specific HLA alleles were associated with roughly 17,000 TCR beta sequences at a false discovery rate of 0.05 in a later analysis. In a later genetic analysis, a missense DCLRE1C variant was associated with V-gene and J-gene trimming of TCR beta chains, and the association was replicated in an independent cohort. According to the authors, the approach could potentially be generalized to other disease states and immunological phenotypes. Most TCR sequences were seen in very few donors, while some public TCRs were found in many individuals. Correlated functional status among segregating V segments might reflect linkage disequilibrium, but an unknown experimental factor could not be ruled out. Because counts were too low, roughly 18 rarely observed V segments, including chromosome 9 orphons, were left out of the earlier analysis of about 500 of the donors. In a later analysis, HLA-associated TCR beta chains showed more clonal expansion and lower generation probabilities than non-associated chains that were equally common. The 87-base-pair reads could not distinguish some IMGT-functional V segments, including TRBV6-2 and TRBV6-3, so those segments were excluded. According to a later analysis, most CMV-associated TCR beta chains appeared to be HLA-restricted, and the HLA associations seemed to be driven largely by CMV exposure. The presence/absence analyses assumed that sequencing depth was roughly uniform across donors, and that assumption may not be true. In the study, around 150 TCR beta chains were listed as associated with cytomegalovirus. According to a later analysis, parvovirus B19, influenza, CMV and Epstein-Barr virus appeared linked to several top co-occurrence clusters. According to a later analysis, TCR association rates differed among HLA loci, with DRB1 alleles showing the most associated TCRs and HLA-C alleles showing the fewest.

The cohort was made up of approximately 670 healthy bone marrow donors. At the time of sampling, all cohort members were nominally healthy, though unrecorded immune exposures were likely present. The donor was CMV seropositive and belonged to the group of around 300 seropositive cohort members. Each donor provided a peripheral blood sample, and peripheral blood mononuclear cells were used for TCR beta sequencing. Genomic DNA was extracted from the blood cell samples with the Qiagen DNeasy Blood Extraction Kit. Libraries were constructed by the immunoSEQ multiplex PCR assay. The multiplex PCR relied on a mix of 60 forward primers for TCR Vbeta segments and 13 reverse primers for TCR Jbeta segments. The CDR3 region of rearranged TCR beta genes was amplified from genomic DNA by a multiplex PCR assay. Amplified TCR beta libraries were sequenced as 87-base-pair reads on the Illumina HiSeq System. Per the source publication's procedure: Across the 500 to 850 repertoires, a later analysis counted approximately 75 million unique TCR beta chains, 9.5 million to 12 million of which were shared by at least two donors. Raw reads were error-corrected and collapsed into unique sequences with a nearest-neighbor algorithm that merged closely related sequences to remove PCR and sequencing errors. CDR3 sequences were aligned to IMGT reference sequences to assign V, D and J gene segments. For a sequence to be retained, a match of at least six nucleotides was required to both a V gene segment and a J gene segment. Rearrangements were classified as productive when the CDR3 lacked stop codons and remained in frame with V and J, and all other rearrangements were classified as non-productive. Following IMGT convention, CDR3 was defined as the stretch from the second conserved V-encoded cysteine to the conserved J-encoded phenylalanine. The earlier analysis of fewer than 700 of the donors excluded sequences that lacked an unambiguous match to a single V gene segment. In an earlier analysis of several hundred of the donors, a V segment was called functional when productive rearrangements were above 56.7%, and segregating when the standard deviation between donors exceeded 5%. To diagnose cytomegalovirus status from the catalog of TCR beta chain sequences, a statistical classification framework was built. In a later analysis, V and J genes were assigned by comparing TCR nucleotide sequences against IMGT/GENE-DB human TR gene sequences. In a later analysis, CDR3 sequences and most-parsimonious VDJ recombination scenarios were assigned using the TCRdist pipeline. In a later analysis, each TCR beta chain was defined by its CDR3 amino acid sequence together with its V-gene family, and reads without a unique V-gene family were excluded. A later analysis removed 592 highly shared, low-generation-probability nucleotide sequences to deal with suspected cross-contamination and a sequencing artifact. In a later analysis, a clonal expansion index for each public chain was calculated from normalized within-repertoire ranks of inferred template counts. A later analysis computed generation probabilities with a VDJ recombination model fitted to out-of-frame rearrangements, and checked the results against IGoR. Hypergeometric tests were used in a later analysis to score TCR-TCR, TCR-HLA and TCR-CMV co-occurrence, with a repertoire-size bias correction applied to the TCR pairs. A later analysis estimated false discovery rates by permuting HLA or CMV assignments 20 times. In a later analysis, co-occurring TCRs were grouped using DBSCAN, with TCRdist sequence similarity added in when clustering inside HLA-allele-positive subsets. For co-occurrence clustering, repertoires with fewer than 30,000 or more than 120,000 public chains were excluded, along with a handful of repertoires with anomalous nucleotide sharing. TCRdb obtained this table from immuneACCESS and retained in-frame rearrangements with V and J assigned. These tables miss some clones; where compared with another copy, unresolved V genes account for less than half of the shortfall, and the remainder is unexplained. V and J calls and clone size are copied from that table; D and trimming were computed from the DNA. The sample table holds some 110,000 clones, of which roughly 68% were seen once. 8.5% to 9.5% of the sample is in the top ten clones.

V loses 0 bases, J loses 3 bases, and the germline ends lie 10 bases apart. The CDR3 goes from the cysteine to the phenylalanine over 15 residues. This entry keeps only the CDR3 DNA: 45 bases, framed from base 1. The germline V gene sets CDR1 to SGDLS and CDR2 to YYNGEE. Concerning this clone: Its antigen specificity is not known. Within one base of it there is no much larger clone, and no base qualities were kept.

The material sequenced was PBMCs. The TCR was taken from a man aged 30 to 45 in good health and CMV-seropositive. Here the chain combines TRBV9 and TRBJ2-1, with the D gene too uncertain to name. The base sequence is TGTGCCAGCAGCGTAGGTCAGTTGTTCTACAATGAGCAGTTCTTC. Its product reads: CASSVGQLFYNEQFF.